These 6 T cell receptor beta chains originate from one sample sequenced in a study of shared clonotypes between healthy human individuals. TCRdb keeps only in-frame clones here, not all; method: immunoSEQ multiplex PCR. The sample lists 500,000 to 650,000 clones; roughly 79% were seen once. The sample comprised PBMCs. The receptor set was obtained from a woman between 35 and 50 years old in good health. Some clones in this sample may be carry-over from other donors' samples.

The chain recombines TRBV5-4 with TRBJ1-2, with 12 bases fitting TRBD1. This CDR3 has 14 residues. Germline V gives CDR1 SGHNT, CDR2 YYREEE (reference sequence). The V and J ends lost 7 bases and 6 bases, in that order; junction bases with no gene match: 7. The CDR3 DNA reads as TGTGCCAGCGTGTCGGGACAGGGGGCCGATGGCTACACCTTC. It is translated as CASVSGQGADGYTF.

This chain uses TRBV10-1 with TRBJ1-4; 7 bases align to TRBD1. Germline V gene data show CDR1 as WNHNN and CDR2 as SYGVQD (reference sequence). The V gene end was trimmed by 0 bases and the J gene end by 4 bases; junction bases not matched to a gene: 2. CDR3 size: 15 residues. CDR3 DNA: TGCGCCAGCAGTGAGTCGACAGGGAATAATGAAAAACTGTTTTTT. This codes for CASSESTGNNEKLFF.

This rearrangement joins TRBV5-6 to TRBJ2-3; D gene unclear. There are 15 residues in the CDR3. Germline CDR1 SGHDT, CDR2 YYEEEE. V dropped 2 bases and J dropped 1 base, with 11 bases sitting between them. The CDR3 coding sequence is TGTGCCAGCAGCTTTTTAGTAGGTGGCACAGATACGCAGTATTTT. This gives the protein CASSFLVGGTDTQYF.

This chain uses TRBV6-1 with TRBJ1-1, with D unresolved. The germline gives CDR1 MNHNS, CDR2 SASEGT. The CDR3 extends over 14 amino acids. With 5 bases removed from V and 1 base from J, the gap between germline ends came to 11 bases. CDR3 nucleotide sequence: TGTGCCAGCAGTCGTTATACGCAGAACACTGAAGCTTTCTTT. Encoded protein: CASSRYTQNTEAFF.

The V and J genes are TRBV14 and TRBJ2-1; 12 bases line up with TRBD2. Germline V lookup: CDR1 SGHDN, CDR2 FVKESK. This CDR3 is 15 amino acids long. Unmatched junction bases numbered 8, after V lost 4 bases and J lost 10 bases. DNA of the CDR3: TGTGCCAGCAGCCTCGGGACTAGCGGGTTGGGGGAGCAGTTCTTC. Amino acids: CASSLGTSGLGEQFF.

This clone was recorded a few times. The chain couples TRBV29-1 to TRBJ2-2; unclear D gene. The germline gives CDR1 SQVTM, CDR2 ANQGSEA. This CDR3 has 14 residues. The ends were cut back, 5 bases at V and 7 bases at J, with 17 bases in the middle. CDR3 sequence: CSVSPSSPGGELFF. As DNA, the CDR3 is TGCAGCGTTTCCCCCAGTTCCCCTGGCGGGGAGCTGTTTTTT.